These T cell receptor beta chains were read from a single sample in a study of blood T cell repertoires in COVID-19. Libraries were prepared by immunoSEQ multiplex PCR; TCRdb keeps only in-frame clonotypes and omits some of them. The table shows a few hundred thousand clones, with about nine tenths occurring only once. The material sequenced was peripheral blood. The receptors stem from a woman in her fifties or sixties with COVID-19, enrolled during active disease. The conserved cysteine and the conserved F or W are not part of the CDR3 here. Each record gives: V gene, J gene, CDR3 protein.

V: TRBV6-1
J: TRBJ2-1
CDR3: ASSEALSGGPRFYNEQF

V: TRBV28
J: TRBJ1-1
CDR3: ASSLSSGVNTEAF

V: TRBV3-1/TRBV3-2
J: TRBJ2-5
CDR3: ASSPSTGGETQY

V: TRBV6-5
J: TRBJ1-1
CDR3: ASSLELSRNTEAF

V: TRBV14
J: TRBJ2-1
CDR3: ASSRRGLSTSWYNEQF

V: TRBV5-1
J: TRBJ2-3
CDR3: ASYLAGGTDTQY

V: TRBV19
J: TRBJ2-1
CDR3: ASSRTSGEGMDEQF

V: TRBV6-1
J: TRBJ1-2
CDR3: ASSDANRGAGGYT

V: TRBV11-1
J: TRBJ2-3
CDR3: ASSLDRADTQY

V: TRBV5-1
J: TRBJ1-6
CDR3: ASSWGQGGGSPLH

V: TRBV24-1
J: TRBJ2-7
CDR3: ATSDPTGRGYEQY

V: TRBV5-6
J: TRBJ1-2
CDR3: ASSSTGQGAEGYT

V: TRBV7-5
J: TRBJ1-2
CDR3: ASSSGGSYGYT

V: TRBV6-6
J: TRBJ2-6
CDR3: ASSPWRGTGLSGANVLT

V: TRBV19
J: TRBJ2-7
CDR3: ASSSTREGEQY

V: TRBV5-6
J: TRBJ1-2
CDR3: ASSTYRSGGYGYT

V: TRBV19
J: TRBJ2-7
CDR3: ASSIEGTGKQY

V: TRBV2
J: TRBJ2-2
CDR3: ASSEVQWANTGELF

V: TRBV7-9
J: TRBJ2-7
CDR3: ASSPTSDEQY

V: TRBV9
J: TRBJ2-1
CDR3: ASSVAPRAGLGNEQF

V: TRBV3-1/TRBV3-2
J: TRBJ2-7
CDR3: ASSRSGDLSYEQY

V: TRBV6-5
J: TRBJ1-6
CDR3: ASSNTGVRSPLH

V: TRBV6-1
J: TRBJ2-2
CDR3: ASSESTSTGELF

V: TRBV3-1/TRBV3-2
J: TRBJ2-7
CDR3: ASSGLGGATAYEQY

V: TRBV7-2
J: TRBJ2-3
CDR3: ASSLVSGGATDTQY

V: TRBV12-5
J: TRBJ2-3
CDR3: ASGFSPRAKRGDTQY

V: TRBV2
J: TRBJ2-7
CDR3: ASSLLGAYEQY

V: TRBV5-1
J: TRBJ1-5
CDR3: ASSLAGTGNQPQH

V: TRBV5-6
J: TRBJ1-2
CDR3: ASSLVIMRVSDIGYT

V: TRBV11-2
J: TRBJ2-7
CDR3: ASSIPGQKYEQY

V: TRBV11-3
J: TRBJ2-5
CDR3: ASSLDSGGETQY

V: TRBV12-5
J: TRBJ1-2
CDR3: ASGFPLIYGGFDYGYT

V: TRBV7-9
J: TRBJ1-2
CDR3: ASSLALPGYGYT